The 30 T cell receptor beta chains listed next were all sequenced from one sample in a study of T cell changes during pregnancy in multiple sclerosis. Profiled with immunoSEQ multiplex PCR; TCRdb holds only in-frame clones, not every one. Of about 33,000 clones in the sample, approximately 91% were seen once. Source: CD4+ T cells from peripheral blood mononuclear cells, taken in the third trimester of pregnancy. These receptors were obtained from a female donor in good health, enrolled as a control in a pregnancy study.

The genes are TRBV29-1 and TRBJ2-3; TRBD2 aligns across 10 bases. V lost 7 bases and J lost 3; bases outside the gene matches: 13. Germline V gene sequence: CDR1 SQVTM, CDR2 ANQGSEA. The CDR3 contains 16 residues. This CDR3 is CSGGASGSEKTDTQYF. The DNA of the CDR3 is TGCAGCGGGGGGGCTAGCGGGAGTGAGAAGACAGATACGCAGTATTTT.

The J gene is TRBJ1-6, the V gene TRBV27, with D unresolved. CDR1 is MNHEY and CDR2 is SMNVEV in the germline V gene (reference sequence). The CDR3 totals 16 residues. V shed 2 bases and J shed 8 bases, with 16 bases lying between them. CDR3 amino acids: CASSLERSQKHSPLHF. Here the CDR3 DNA reads TGTGCCAGCAGTTTAGAAAGAAGTCAGAAACATTCACCCCTCCACTTT.

The chain employs TRBV6-1 and TRBJ2-3, with TRBD2 matching over 9 bases. V lost 7 bases, J lost 1 base, and 3 bases stayed unmatched. This CDR3 comprises 14 residues. Germline CDR1 is MNHNS and CDR2 is SASEGT. As DNA, the CDR3 is TGTGCCAGCACTCCTAGCGGGGGCACAGATACGCAGTATTTT. Its protein is CASTPSGGTDTQYF.

The chain joins TRBV7-8 to TRBJ1-1, with D hard to call. There are 14 residues in the CDR3. Looked up from germline, CDR1 is SGHVS and CDR2 is FQNEAQ. The V and J ends lost 5 bases and 4 bases respectively, with 14 bases between them. The CDR3 nucleotides read TGTGCCAGCAGCGTATCCCCCGCAGGCACTGAAGCTTTCTTT. Translating it yields CASSVSPAGTEAFF.

V and J are TRBV7-3 and TRBJ2-1; maybe TRBD2 (5 bases). From germline, CDR1 is SGHTA and CDR2 FQGTGA. The CDR3 contains 14 residues. Trimming took off 4 bases at V and 0 bases at J, with 7 bases between the two ends. The CDR3 bases are TGTGCCAGCAGCTATGGGAGCTCCTACAATGAGCAGTTCTTC. Translation gives CASSYGSSYNEQFF.

This chain links TRBV2 with TRBJ2-7; TRBD2 matches at 14 bases. J lost 4 bases, V lost 5 bases, and 4 bases had no gene match. CDR3 length: 15 residues. Germline CDR1 is SNHLY and CDR2 is FYNNEI. CDR3 sequence reads: CASSPRTSGRYEQYF. The CDR3 DNA reads TGTGCCAGCAGTCCCCGGACTAGCGGGAGGTACGAGCAGTACTTC.

The chain has TRBV15 and TRBJ2-7; 8 bases fit TRBD2. CDR3 length equals 15 residues. The germline gives CDR1 LNHNV, CDR2 YYDKDF (reference sequence). With 0 bases clipped from V and 6 bases from J, the junction kept 7 bases outside the gene matches. CDR3 residues: CATSRDRLTSVEQYF. For the CDR3, the DNA is TGTGCCACCAGCAGAGATCGTTTGACTAGCGTCGAGCAGTACTTC.

The rearrangement links TRBV10-3 to TRBJ1-5; D ambiguous. The CDR3 is 15 amino acids. Deletions cut 3 bases from V and 0 bases from J, with 9 bases between. Germline CDR1 is ENHRY and CDR2 is SYGVKD. The CDR3 nucleotides read TGTGCCATCAGTGACCTACAGCCTAGCAATCAGCCCCAGCATTTT. Protein: CAISDLQPSNQPQHF.

This chain joins TRBV5-1 and TRBJ2-5, with 10 nucleotides matching TRBD2. The CDR3 sequence is 13 residues long. Germline V gene data show CDR1 as SGHRS and CDR2 as YFSETQ. With V trimmed by 8 bases and J by 3 bases, 4 bases remained unmatched. The DNA of the CDR3 is TGCGCCAGTGCCACTAGCGGGGAAGAGACCCAGTACTTC. Translated: CASATSGEETQYF. Full variable domain (rest looked up from reference TRBV5-1 and TRBJ2-5): KAGVTQTPRYLIKTRGQQVTLSCSPISGHRSVSWYQQTPGQGLQFLFEYFSETQRNKGNFPGRFSGRQFSNSRSEMNVSTLELGDSALYLCASATSGEETQYFGPGTRLLVL.

In DNA, the CDR3 is TGTGCCAGCAGCTTGGCCGCGGGAGGGCCGTTAGATACGCAGTATTTT. Its translation: CASSLAAGGPLDTQYF. V is TRBV5-4 and J is TRBJ2-3; 9 bases align to TRBD2. Germline V gene data show CDR1 as SGHNT and CDR2 as YYREEE (reference sequence). The CDR3 runs 16 residues. V trimming: 0 bases; J trimming: 5 bases; junction bases outside the gene matches: 7.

J is TRBJ2-3 and V is TRBV28, with 7 bases identical to TRBD1. The ends lost 8 bases at V and 2 bases at J; junction bases unmatched: 4. Per germline, CDR1 MDHEN and CDR2 SYDVKM. The CDR3 runs 13 residues. The CDR3: CASQGQTTDTQYF. DNA for the CDR3: TGTGCCAGCCAGGGACAGACCACAGATACGCAGTATTTT.

This sequence joins TRBV5-5 and TRBJ2-7; 10 positions agree with TRBD1. The CDR3 is 14 residues long. The ends lost 3 bases at V and 3 bases at J; junction bases unmatched: 3. Germline V gene lookup returns CDR1 SGHKS and CDR2 YYEKEE (reference sequence). CDR3 coding DNA: TGTGCCAGCAGCTGGGGACAGGGGTTCTACGAGCAGTACTTC. Protein product: CASSWGQGFYEQYF.

This sequence joins TRBV7-2 and TRBJ1-2, with 8 nucleotides matching TRBD1. This CDR3 is built from 14 residues. The germline gives CDR1 SGHTA, CDR2 FQGNSA. V trimming: 4 bases; J trimming: 5 bases; junction bases outside the gene matches: 6. The CDR3 protein is CASSSSGGAYGYTF. The CDR3 DNA sequence: TGTGCCAGCAGCTCCTCAGGGGGCGCTTATGGCTACACCTTC.

CDR3 amino acids: CASSKALDPGGIQYF. In DNA form, the CDR3 reads TGTGCCAGCAGCAAAGCGCTGGACCCAGGGGGCATTCAGTACTTC. The V gene is TRBV21-1, the J gene TRBJ2-4; the table's D call, TRBD1, was not checked against the DNA. TRBV21-1 corresponds to a pseudogene. CDR3 length: 15 residues.

The chain links TRBV5-4 to TRBJ2-3, with 8 bases fitting TRBD2. The V segment lost 5 bases and the J segment 0 bases; nucleotides outside the gene matches: 5. Germline assignment: CDR1 SGHNT and CDR2 YYREEE (reference sequence). The CDR3 totals 15 residues. DNA of the CDR3: TGTGCCAGCAGTTTAGCGGGAATAAGCACAGATACGCAGTATTTT. Residues: CASSLAGISTDTQYF.

The chain recombines TRBV28 with TRBJ2-2; 11 bases are shared with TRBD2. With 6 bases clipped from V and 5 bases from J, the junction kept 2 bases outside the gene matches. Germline V gene sequence: CDR1 MDHEN, CDR2 SYDVKM. The CDR3 has 14 amino acids. The CDR3 nucleotides are TGTGCCAGCAGACTAGCGGGAGTTACCGGGGAGCTGTTTTTT. Translating it yields CASRLAGVTGELFF.

As DNA, the CDR3 is TGCGCCAGCAGCGCGACCCAACAGGGATCTGGAAACACCATATATTTT. Its translation is CASSATQQGSGNTIYF. The V gene is TRBV5-1, the J gene TRBJ1-3, with a possible D match to TRBD1 (6 bases). Germline loops: CDR1 SGHRS, CDR2 YFSETQ. Trimming shortened V by 4 bases and J by 1 base, and 15 bases separated the two germline ends. The CDR3 extends over 16 amino acids.

This chain connects TRBV19 to TRBJ2-7, with 10 nucleotides matching TRBD1. Unmatched junction bases numbered 7, after V lost 6 bases and J lost 2 bases. This CDR3 contains 15 residues. Looked up from germline, CDR1 is LNHDA and CDR2 is SQIVND (reference sequence). In nucleotides, the CDR3 is TGTGCCAGTAGAGAGACCGGGACAGGGGCCTACGAGCAGTACTTC. Encoded protein: CASRETGTGAYEQYF.

The genes are TRBV4-2 and TRBJ2-7, with 8 positions matching TRBD2. This CDR3 is built from 14 residues. The junction had 4 bases not matched to a gene; V was cut back by 4 bases and J by 2 bases. CDR1 is LGHNA, CDR2 YNFKEQ, per germline. CDR3 in amino acids: CASSLAGNPYEQYF. Written as DNA, the CDR3 is TGTGCCAGCAGCCTAGCGGGAAACCCCTACGAGCAGTACTTC.

The V call is TRBV7-9, the J call TRBJ1-6; no definite D call. The V gene's germline CDR1 is SEHNR and CDR2 FQNEAQ (reference sequence). The CDR3 totals 15 residues. V lost 5 bases and J lost 8, with 16 bases in between. In nucleotides, the CDR3 is TGTGCCAGCAGCCCCGGTGGCGGTTTTCATTCACCCCTCCACTTT. Its translation: CASSPGGGFHSPLHF.

The CDR3 DNA sequence: TGTGCCACCACCGAGTTTGATACGCAGTATTTT. Amino acids: CATTEFDTQYF. J is TRBJ2-3 and V is TRBV2; D gene unclear. The CDR3 is 11 residues long. Germline V gene sequence: CDR1 SNHLY, CDR2 FYNNEI. Between the trimmed V and J ends, which lost 10 bases and 6 bases, there was a span of 11 bases.

This chain connects TRBV7-9 to TRBJ2-3, with 11 bases identical to TRBD2. Trimming cost V 1 base and J 4 bases; bases outside gene matches: 4. The germline gives CDR1 SEHNR, CDR2 FQNEAQ (reference sequence). This CDR3 spans 16 amino acids. The CDR3: CASSLDSGGAADTQYF. The CDR3 DNA follows: TGTGCCAGCAGCTTAGATAGCGGGGGGGCAGCAGATACGCAGTATTTT.

CDR3 loop: CASSSRLPLDSFPYNSPLHF. In DNA, the CDR3 is TGTGCCAGCAGCTCCCGTTTACCCTTGGACAGCTTCCCCTATAATTCACCCCTCCACTTT. V usage is TRBV13 and J usage is TRBJ1-6, with D possibly matching TRBD1 (6 bases). The CDR3 runs 20 residues. V lost 4 bases and J 2 bases, leaving 24 bases between the germline ends. Germline-derived CDR1 and CDR2 are PRHDT and FYEKMQ (reference sequence).

J is TRBJ1-4 and V is TRBV7-8, with TRBD1 matching over 8 bases. The germline CDR1 and CDR2 sequences are SGHVS and FQNEAQ. After removal of 6 bases from V and 6 bases from J, the junction contained 9 bases not matched to a gene. The CDR3 runs 15 residues. In DNA, the CDR3 is TGTGCCAGCAGTTTACAGGGGGTGGTACATGAAAAACTGTTTTTT. This encodes CASSLQGVVHEKLFF.

The J gene is TRBJ2-1, the V gene TRBV6-5; 7 bases map to TRBD2. V lost 6 bases to trimming and J lost 9 bases; unmatched junction nucleotides: 8. The CDR3 is 13 amino acids. The germline CDR1 and CDR2 sequences are MNHEY and SVGAGI. The CDR3 sequence: CASRTGWGGEQFF. CDR3 coding DNA: TGTGCCAGCAGAACGGGGTGGGGGGGTGAGCAGTTCTTC.

The chain links TRBV18 to TRBJ2-1; 8 nucleotides line up with TRBD1. The CDR3 is 16 amino acids. The V and J ends lost 5 bases and 0 bases, in that order; junction bases with no gene match: 6. The germline CDR1 and CDR2 sequences are KGHSH and LQKENI. The CDR3 sequence: CASSDQGAFSYNEQFF. Here the CDR3 DNA reads TGTGCCAGCTCAGACCAGGGGGCATTCTCCTACAATGAGCAGTTCTTC. Full variable domain (rest looked up from reference TRBV18 and TRBJ2-1): NAGVMQNPRHLVRRRGQEARLRCSPMKGHSHVYWYRQLPEEGLKFMVYLQKENIIDESGMPKERFSAEFPKEGPSILRIQQVVRGDSAAYFCASSDQGAFSYNEQFFGPGTRLTVL.

V and J are TRBV7-8 and TRBJ2-3, with no clear D. V was shortened by 5 bases and J by 1 base, with 16 bases between the two germline ends. The CDR3 contains 16 residues. Germline-derived CDR1 and CDR2 are SGHVS and FQNEAQ. CDR3 DNA: TGTGCCAGCAGCCCCGCCCGGGTTCGGCGCACAGATACGCAGTATTTT. It yields the protein CASSPARVRRTDTQYF.

The gene calls are TRBV28 and TRBJ1-2, with 8 bases lining up with TRBD1. The germline V gene encodes CDR1 MDHEN and CDR2 SYDVKM. The CDR3 is 12 amino acids. V lost 10 bases to trimming and J lost 8 bases; unmatched junction nucleotides: 9. The CDR3 DNA reads TGTGCCACCGACAGGGGACAAAAAGGCTACACCTTC. Translation: CATDRGQKGYTF.

V gene TRBV7-2 combines with J gene TRBJ2-7; 10 nucleotides line up with TRBD2. This CDR3 is built from 15 residues. With 1 base clipped from V and 2 bases from J, the junction kept 2 bases outside the gene matches. The V gene's germline CDR1 is SGHTA and CDR2 FQGNSA. This CDR3 reads CASSLGAGGPYEQYF. In nucleotides, the CDR3 is TGTGCCAGCAGCTTAGGAGCGGGGGGGCCCTACGAGCAGTACTTC. Filled out from reference TRBV7-2 and TRBJ2-7, the complete variable domain reads GAGVSQSPSNKVTEKGKDVELRCDPISGHTALYWYRQSLGQGLEFLIYFQGNSAPDKSGLPSDRFSAERTGGSVSTLTIQRTQQEDSAVYLCASSLGAGGPYEQYFGPGTRLTVT.

This clone has just a few counts. The chain links TRBV28 to TRBJ1-6; D is unresolved. Germline assignment: CDR1 MDHEN and CDR2 SYDVKM. The germline V and J ends were trimmed by 4 bases and 10 bases, with 5 bases remaining between them. The CDR3 runs to 11 residues. Here the CDR3 reads CASSSLSPLHF. The CDR3 bases are TGTGCCAGCAGTTCCTTATCACCCCTCCACTTT.